Listed below are T cell receptor beta chains from one sample, sequenced in a study of CD8 T cells in ankylosing spondylitis. TCRdb passed the 5' RACE reads through MiXCR, listing each CDR3 protein once. The data hold about 42,000 distinct CDR3 sequences, with about 4.2% observed a single time. Sequencing used blood, either unsorted or a sorted T cell fraction (not recorded which). The receptors were gathered from a female donor with ankylosing spondylitis or in good health (not recorded which). Both conserved end residues are trimmed from each CDR3.

v_call cdr3_length cdr3_aa
TRBV9 13 ASSVEGQGAPLLH
TRBV9 11 ASSQDFLDIQY
TRBV9 14 ASSIGGRVGGYEQY
TRBV9 13 ASSVEITGATEAF
TRBV9 13 ASSVGSGLNTEAF
TRBV9 13 ASSVEQRDQETQY
TRBV9 13 ASSRLAGPKETQY
TRBV9 12 ASSPQTGDYGYT
TRBV9 17 ASSAARGAFMSSYNEQF
TRBV9 11 ASSVAGMGGYT
TRBV9 14 ASSIGTGTGWETQY
TRBV9 11 ASSVGQVNEQF
TRBV9 13 ASSVEGLTSAEAF
TRBV9 12 ASSVDQGFTEAF
TRBV9 13 ASSVGPGTDYGYT
TRBV9 12 ASSVAVAPYEQY
TRBV9 12 ASSEQGRNTEAF
TRBV9 16 ASSVAWGRGTGANVLT
TRBV9 13 ASSRRGLYTDAQY
TRBV9 16 ASSPPPRARESTDTQY
TRBV9 15 ASSVRPGGFLNTEAF
TRBV9 13 ASSVQGTGANVLT
TRBV9 13 ASSAELYPGNTIY
TRBV9 13 ASSVDSRPNYGYT
TRBV7-3 7 ARRETQY
TRBV9 12 ASSRPGQGRGYT
TRBV9 14 ASSPYGGAGTDTQY
TRBV9 13 ASSAWDSSTDTQY
TRBV9 11 ASSRSPNYGYT